A selection of T cell receptor beta chains follows, all from one sample in a study of T cells expressing NK-cell markers. For each CDR3 protein, TCRdb gives one entry from its re-call of the 5' RACE reads, without DNA. Its listing shows some 300,000 distinct CDR3 sequences. Sequencing was carried out using blood T cells: a sorted CD56 or NKG2C T cell subset, CD4+ or CD8+ T cells, or bulk PBMC T cells (not recorded which). These receptors all come from a man aged 18 to 30 in good health. Both conserved end residues are part of each CDR3.

>TRBV6-4|TRBJ1-1
CASSDTENTEAFF
>TRBV20-1|TRBJ2-5
CSASIRGRETQYF
>TRBV20-1|TRBJ1-2
CSARVYVLPGLGYTF
>TRBV20-1|TRBJ1-6
CSVRTDGNSPLHF
>TRBV4-2|TRBJ2-3
CASSQGNSLSTDTQYF
>TRBV20-1|TRBJ2-5
CSAPWDDREETQYF
>TRBV20-1|TRBJ1-5
CSARQIGEEPQHF
>TRBV5-1|TRBJ2-2
CASRRAGELFF
>TRBV20-1|TRBJ2-4
CSATWDFIQYF
>TRBV12-3/TRBV12-4|TRBJ2-2
CASSLRGLAGVFNGELFF
>TRBV6-1|TRBJ2-5
CASSKTQGARMETQYF
>TRBV12-3/TRBV12-4|TRBJ2-5
CASSLSGLASETQYF
>TRBV5-6|TRBJ2-5
CASSYPGGEQETQYF
>TRBV7-9|TRBJ2-7
CASSPAGPFYEQYF
>TRBV9|TRBJ2-5
CASRQGVAGETQYF
>TRBV20-1|TRBJ2-5
CSASGSGRGQETQYF
>TRBV4-2|TRBJ1-2
CASSQEGHGYTF
>TRBV25-1|TRBJ2-2
CASSEAPGRANDGELFF
>TRBV5-6|TRBJ2-2
CASSLFGTGQVGELFF
>TRBV7-9|TRBJ2-1
CASRAKQAPGSNEQFF
>TRBV29-1|TRBJ1-1
CSAVGGRGNTEAFF
>TRBV6-4|TRBJ2-2
CASSDRGRSANTGELFF
>TRBV12-3/TRBV12-4|TRBJ1-2
CASSFYLDHGYTF
>TRBV7-6|TRBJ2-3
CASSLDIGIDTQYF
>TRBV3-1|TRBJ1-1
CASSPGPNGAFF
>TRBV4-1|TRBJ2-1
CASSQRLTGFTGQFF